This T cell receptor beta chain appears in the sequencing data of a study of T cells in Graves' hyperthyroidism and ophthalmopathy (dated by TCRdb to the late 2010s). With regard to the full study: Peripheral blood was collected at initial diagnosis, before any treatment. To identify TCR V-J signatures that set the groups apart, the researchers used a discovery cohort of 90 to 100 patients, made up of some 41 with Graves' ophthalmopathy and 57 with stable Graves' hyperthyroidism. Prospective prediction of ophthalmopathy was tested in an independent validation cohort consisting of roughly 19 hyperthyroidism patients and some 16 patients who later progressed to ophthalmopathy. The 80 to 100 discovery patients were randomly divided into training and test sets at a 7:3 ratio. The study also compared thyroid tissue and blood T-cell repertoires from a handful of Graves' hyperthyroidism patients. After blood sampling, hyperthyroidism patients were treated with methimazole at a starting dose of 30 mg daily, and ophthalmopathy patients were treated with high-dose intravenous methylprednisolone. The paper reports TCR Vbeta CDR3 sequencing of some 140 peripheral blood samples: 40 or so ophthalmopathy, under 85 hyperthyroidism and about 17 progressor patients. Results and caveats for the whole study, not just this receptor: Sample size was not statistically predetermined, and investigators were not blinded to group allocation. In validation, the model predicted progression to ophthalmopathy with around 71% sensitivity and about 73% specificity, a median of around six months before onset. Most expanded thyroid clonotypes (frequency above 0.001) were also detected in blood, suggesting blood repertoires may reflect thyroid immune responses. Ophthalmopathy was separated from stable hyperthyroidism by a 13 V-J signature model, with around 90% sensitivity and approximately 81% specificity obtained in cross-validation and 80%/75% obtained in testing.

There are 14 amino acids in the CDR3, from cysteine to phenylalanine inclusive. Of all the DNA, just the CDR3 is kept, 42 bases in frame from base 1. The trim is 5 bases for V and 6 bases for J, with a gap of 16 bases between the germline ends. The germline V gene provides CDR1 MNHNS and CDR2 SASEGT. Graves' hyperthyroidism was defined as stable when no progression to ophthalmopathy occurred over 18 months of follow-up. Hyperthyroidism patients were newly diagnosed, had a disease duration of under 2 months, and were aged 18 to 65 years. Exclusion was applied to patients with uncontrolled infections, other autoimmune diseases, pregnancy or lactation. Diagnoses relied on clinical symptoms, serum thyroxine and TRAb, thyroid ultrasound and orbital computed tomography. PBMCs were isolated from about 9 ml of fresh peripheral blood by Ficoll-Paque density gradient centrifugation. Total RNA was extracted with Trizol reagent, and quality was checked on an Agilent 2100 Bioanalyzer.

The TCR beta CDR3 regions were amplified from the RNA transcripts. The first round of RT-PCR for the TCR CDR3 was performed with the HTBI primer set and the Qiagen OneStep RT-PCR kit. Libraries were constructed in a second round of multiplex PCR, after which size selection and purification were carried out. The libraries were sequenced on an Illumina HiSeq2000 using paired-end 100 bp reads. In the paper's pipeline: SOAPnuke was used to process the raw data, with reads discarded if the reads contained adapters or uncalled bases, had a mean Phred below 15, or lacked an exact constant-primer or identifier match. COPE v1.2.5 was used to merge high-quality paired reads, and clonotypes were defined as unique nucleotide sequences. MiTCR v1.1 was used to align the clonotypes against IMGT TRBV, TRBD and TRBJ reference segments. Only V-J combinations with frequency above 0.0001, covering approximately 99% of repertoires, were analysed. A TCS score was defined as the ratio between F50 (clonal expansion) and ExV (chaos), using BLOSUM62-based TCRdist between CDR3 peptides within each V-J. Welch's t-statistics and random forest reduced some 510 V-J features to roughly 13, which were used in a naive Bayes classifier (R e1071). TCRdb applied fastp at Q25 and MiXCR to the public reads, then kept only in-frame beta chains. Rows with one shared CDR3 protein collapse into an entry with the most common genes and DNA. The authors' filters were not applied to this entry. For this sample the table gives over 300,000 distinct CDR3 sequences, of which about 14% were detected only once. The ten largest make up around 10% of the sample.

This clonotype was observed a few times. There is no known antigen for this receptor. One base away there is no much larger clone; base qualities are not given. This sequence originates from a woman in her sixties with Graves' hyperthyroidism. Sequencing used blood. The chain was built from TRBV6-1 and TRBJ1-2; no confident D gene assignment can be made. The nucleotide sequence is given as TGTGCCAGCAGTTATCGTGGGAGTGGTGATGGCTACACCTTC. Translated, this is CASSYRGSGDGYTF.